This passage covers 28 T cell receptor beta chains from one sample sequenced in a study of control samples from healthy donors and cancer patients. The method was immunoSEQ multiplex PCR; TCRdb's version includes in-frame clones alone and lacks a portion of them. In the table there are under 450,000 clones, approximately 90% of which are singletons. Material: PBMCs. Source of these receptors: a man between 40 and 49 years old with head and neck cancer.

J is TRBJ1-4 and V is TRBV11-2; the D gene is possibly TRBD1 (6 bases). From germline, CDR1 is SGHAT and CDR2 FQNNGV. Trimming took off 5 bases at V and 2 bases at J, with 15 bases between the two ends. This CDR3 comprises 16 residues. Written as DNA, the CDR3 is TGTGCCAGCAGCCCGACAGGATGGGGGACTAATGAAAAACTGTTTTTT. Its translation is CASSPTGWGTNEKLFF.

This clone was seen once. The genes are TRBV5-1 and TRBJ1-2; 10 bases map to TRBD1. The V gene's germline CDR1 is SGHRS and CDR2 YFSETQ. CDR3 length: 15 amino acids. Trimming removed 4 bases from V and 6 bases from J; junction bases left unmatched: 9. The DNA for the CDR3 is TGCGCCAGCAGCCTCTTCCGGGACAGGGGTGATGGCTACACCTTC. Its protein product is CASSLFRDRGDGYTF.

The V and J genes are TRBV3-1 (or the pseudogene TRBV3-2) and TRBJ2-1; 9 nucleotides line up with TRBD2. V trimming: 3 bases; J trimming: 3 bases; junction bases outside the gene matches: 6. This CDR3 is 16 amino acids long. Germline values: CDR1 LGHDT, CDR2 YNNKEL (reference sequence). CDR3 nucleotides: TGTGCCAGCAGCCATGTTAGCGGGAGTAGCTACAATGAGCAGTTCTTC. This encodes CASSHVSGSSYNEQFF.

V gene TRBV10-1 combines with J gene TRBJ2-3; 7 bases are a match to TRBD1. The CDR3 sequence is 14 residues long. The germline V gene encodes CDR1 WNHNN and CDR2 SYGVQD (reference sequence). V trimming: 8 bases; J trimming: 4 bases; junction bases outside the gene matches: 9. The CDR3 reads CASGARGLPDTQYF. The CDR3 nucleotides read TGCGCCAGCGGAGCGAGGGGGCTCCCAGATACGCAGTATTTT.

The chain joins TRBV14 to TRBJ2-2, with TRBD2 matching 7 bases. The CDR3 is made up of 16 amino acids. J lost 7 bases, V lost 1 base, and 9 bases had no gene match. Germline CDR1 is SGHDN and CDR2 is FVKESK. CDR3 sequence reads: CASSQVRLAGVGELFF. The CDR3 DNA reads TGTGCCAGCAGCCAAGTGAGACTAGCCGGGGTCGGGGAGCTGTTTTTT. Complete variable domain (other parts from reference TRBV14 and TRBJ2-2): EAGVTQFPSHSVIEKGQTVTLRCDPISGHDNLYWYRRVMGKEIKFLLHFVKESKQDESGMPNNRFLAERTGGTYSTLKVQPAELEDSGVYFCASSQVRLAGVGELFFGEGSRLTVL.

The rearrangement links TRBV19 to TRBJ2-1; TRBD2 aligns across 9 bases. The trim removed 9 bases at V and 3 bases at J, leaving 12 bases unmatched. Germline assignment: CDR1 LNHDA and CDR2 SQIVND (reference sequence). CDR3 length equals 16 residues. The CDR3 sequence is CASSRLAGEVYNEQFF. Here the CDR3 DNA reads TGTGCCAGCAGTCGCTTAGCGGGAGAGGTCTACAATGAGCAGTTCTTC.

The rearrangement uses TRBV2 and TRBJ2-7, with TRBD1 as a possible D gene (7 bases). Per the germline V gene, CDR1 is SNHLY and CDR2 is FYNNEI. The CDR3 is 17 amino acids. V gave up 2 bases and J gave up 4 bases, with 21 bases separating them. Here the CDR3 DNA reads TGTGCCAGCAGTGAAAGTTTGGGTGGCAGGGGGGCTTACGAGCAGTACTTC. Translation gives CASSESLGGRGAYEQYF. Using reference TRBV2 and TRBJ2-7 for the parts outside the CDR3, the full variable domain is EPEVTQTPSHQVTQMGQEVILRCVPISNHLYFYWYRQILGQKVEFLVSFYNNEISEKSEIFDDQFSVERPDGSNFTLKIRSTKLEDSAMYFCASSESLGGRGAYEQYFGPGTRLTVT.

The J gene is TRBJ2-7, the V gene TRBV5-1; TRBD2 aligns across 7 bases. Germline-derived CDR1 and CDR2 are SGHRS and YFSETQ. V was pared by 2 bases and J by 0 bases, with 5 bases of the junction left unmatched. The CDR3 is made up of 15 amino acids. CDR3 region: CASSFLAESSYEQYF. CDR3 in DNA: TGCGCCAGCAGCTTCCTAGCGGAAAGCTCCTACGAGCAGTACTTC.

This chain joins TRBV10-2 and TRBJ2-5, with unresolved D. This CDR3 comprises 14 residues. Trimming removed 2 bases at V and 2 bases at J, with 9 bases between. Germline loops: CDR1 WSHSY, CDR2 SAAADI. The CDR3 coding sequence is TGCGCCAGCAGTGAGACCCTAGGGCAAGAGACCCAGTACTTC. It is translated as CASSETLGQETQYF.

V is TRBV11-2 and J is TRBJ2-2; TRBD1 matches 8 bases. V gave up 4 bases and J gave up 2 bases; unmatched junction bases: 9. The germline V gene has CDR1 SGHAT and CDR2 FQNNGV. CDR3 length equals 17 residues. CDR3 amino acids: CASSSTRQGANTGELFF. The CDR3, as DNA: TGTGCCAGCAGCTCGACCCGTCAGGGGGCCAACACCGGGGAGCTGTTTTTT.

V usage is TRBV2 and J usage is TRBJ2-3; D possibly corresponds to TRBD2 (7 bases). The CDR3 loop spans 13 amino acids. V dropped 7 bases and J dropped 2 bases, with 10 bases sitting between them. The germline V gene has CDR1 SNHLY and CDR2 FYNNEI. In DNA form, the CDR3 reads TGTGCCAGCACGGGGGGCTACACAGATACGCAGTATTTT. Translating it yields CASTGGYTDTQYF.

V gene TRBV6-5 combines with J gene TRBJ1-1, with 9 bases that match TRBD1. In germline, CDR1 is MNHEY, CDR2 SVGAGI. The V gene end was trimmed by 4 bases and the J gene end by 10 bases; junction bases not matched to a gene: 10. This CDR3 is built from 14 residues. The CDR3 DNA follows: TGTGCCAGCAGTTCCCGACAGGGGGGCAGCCCAGCTTTCTTT. Encoded protein: CASSSRQGGSPAFF.

The chain has TRBV10-3 and TRBJ2-1; D not resolved. The germline CDR1 and CDR2 sequences are ENHRY and SYGVKD. CDR3 length: 11 residues. V shed 2 bases and J shed 9 bases, with 5 bases lying between them. Written as DNA, the CDR3 is TGTGCCATCAGTGAGAACGCTGAGCAGTTCTTC. Protein product: CAISENAEQFF.

V usage is TRBV10-3 and J usage is TRBJ1-1; D is possibly TRBD1 (6 bases). Per germline, CDR1 ENHRY and CDR2 SYGVKD. V was cut by 3 bases and J by 0 bases, with 17 bases left in between. The CDR3 covers 17 residues. The CDR3 DNA reads as TGTGCCATCAGTGAAGGTTCAGGGGCCAAAGTGAACACTGAAGCTTTCTTT. Protein product: CAISEGSGAKVNTEAFF.

The chain has TRBV27 and TRBJ1-1; D may be TRBD1 (5 bases). Germline V lookup: CDR1 MNHEY, CDR2 SMNVEV (reference sequence). CDR3 size: 14 residues. V was pared by 6 bases and J by 0 bases, with 11 bases between. The CDR3 protein is CASSLTGLNTEAFF. The CDR3 bases are TGTGCCAGCAGCCTTACAGGATTGAACACTGAAGCTTTCTTT.

This chain links TRBV6-5 with TRBJ1-2; no definite D call. The germline V gene has CDR1 MNHEY and CDR2 SVGAGI. The V gene lost 7 bases and the J gene lost 8 bases, with 11 bases spanning the gap. The CDR3 sequence is 11 residues long. This CDR3 is CASTGKGGYTF. CDR3 nucleotides: TGTGCCAGCACTGGGAAGGGAGGCTACACCTTC.

The V call is TRBV3-1 (or the pseudogene TRBV3-2), the J call TRBJ1-2; D might be TRBD1 (5 bases). Germline CDR1 reads LGHDT; CDR2 reads YNNKEL (reference sequence). The germline V and J ends were trimmed by 3 bases and 8 bases, with 13 bases remaining between them. The CDR3 totals 13 residues. The CDR3 DNA reads TGTGCCAGCAGCCATCGGGACGTTGGAGGCTACACCTTC. Residues: CASSHRDVGGYTF.

The chain joins TRBV25-1 to TRBJ2-2; 9 positions match TRBD2. The germline CDR1 and CDR2 sequences are MGHDK and SYGVNS. The CDR3 has 16 amino acids. V was pared by 11 bases and J by 4 bases, with 14 bases of the junction left unmatched. The DNA for the CDR3 is TGTGCCGCCCGAAGGGCGGGAGGGCCCGGCACCGGGGAGCTGTTTTTT. Translation gives CAARRAGGPGTGELFF.

Only one count was recorded for this clone. The chain links TRBV3-1 (or the pseudogene TRBV3-2) to TRBJ1-2; a weak D match, TRBD1 (6 bases). This CDR3 is built from 14 residues. V was pared by 3 bases and J by 7 bases, with 15 bases between. Germline V gene lookup returns CDR1 LGHDT and CDR2 YNNKEL (reference sequence). CDR3 nucleotides: TGTGCCAGCAGCCACGGGGGGCGCGGGGGTGGCTACACCTTC. Residues: CASSHGGRGGGYTF.

The gene calls are TRBV25-1 and TRBJ1-4; D perhaps matches TRBD1 (6 bases). Germline CDR1 and CDR2: MGHDK and SYGVNS. The V end lost 9 bases, the J end lost 8 bases, and 19 bases lay between the germline ends. The CDR3 has 14 residues. The CDR3 coding sequence is TGTGCCAGTGGGGGGGGGCCCCTCGGGGAAAAACTGTTTTTT. Its translation is CASGGGPLGEKLFF.

The CDR3 DNA is TGTGCCAGCAGTTTATTAACCGGGGCTGGGGACACTGAAGCTTTCTTT. The encoded protein is CASSLLTGAGDTEAFF. This chain joins TRBV27 and TRBJ1-1; perhaps TRBD1 as D (5 bases). The germline V gene encodes CDR1 MNHEY and CDR2 SMNVEV (reference sequence). The CDR3 spans 16 residues. Trimming stripped 1 base from V and 3 bases from J, with 15 bases between.

The chain combines TRBV9 with TRBJ2-1; D possibly corresponds to TRBD2 (6 bases). V was pared by 1 base and J by 6 bases, with 14 bases between. Germline V gene sequence: CDR1 SGDLS, CDR2 YYNGEE. CDR3 length: 15 amino acids. CDR3 coding DNA: TGTGCCAGCAGCGTATTGGGGCCAGCGGGCAATGAGCAGTTCTTC. Its translation is CASSVLGPAGNEQFF.

This clone was observed a handful of times. The chain carries TRBV6-6 and TRBJ1-2; the match to TRBD1 covers 9 bases. CDR3 length: 16 amino acids. Trimming removed 5 bases from V and 6 bases from J; junction bases left unmatched: 13. Germline CDR1 is MNHNY and CDR2 is SVGAGI (reference sequence). The CDR3 spells CASSRYRGTGIDGYTF. The CDR3 DNA reads TGTGCCAGCAGTCGATACCGAGGGACAGGGATAGATGGCTACACCTTC.

The rearrangement joins TRBV9 to TRBJ2-2, with 11 bases aligning to TRBD1. The V and J ends lost 0 bases and 7 bases, in that order; junction bases with no gene match: 8. CDR3 size: 17 residues. From germline, CDR1 is SGDLS and CDR2 YYNGEE. CDR3 DNA sequence: TGTGCCAGCAGCGTAGACGGACAGGGGGCGCTTGGCGGGGAGCTGTTTTTT. Its translation is CASSVDGQGALGGELFF.

J is TRBJ2-5 and V is TRBV4-1; 7 nucleotides match TRBD2. J gave up 4 bases and V 1 base, and 6 bases lay outside the gene matches. This CDR3 spans 15 amino acids. Per germline, CDR1 MGHRA and CDR2 YSYEKL. This chain's CDR3 is CASSQVGLAVETQYF. The DNA of the CDR3 is TGCGCCAGCAGCCAAGTAGGGCTAGCGGTAGAGACCCAGTACTTC.

V gene TRBV14 combines with J gene TRBJ1-6; D not certain. In germline, CDR1 is SGHDN, CDR2 FVKESK. The germline V and J ends were trimmed by 8 bases and 4 bases, with 24 bases remaining between them. The CDR3 extends over 18 amino acids. The CDR3 DNA sequence: TGTGCCAGCGGAAGTGTCCGGGAGCCGCATCCTTATAATTCACCCCTCCACTTT. Protein: CASGSVREPHPYNSPLHF.

The chain is built from TRBV5-1 and TRBJ1-4, with unresolved D. Germline lookup yields CDR1 SGHRS and CDR2 YFSETQ. The V gene lost 4 bases and the J gene lost 5 bases, with 9 bases spanning the gap. This CDR3 region has 13 residues. Written as DNA, the CDR3 is TGCGCCAGCAGCCTCTTCCCCAATGAAAAACTGTTTTTT. It encodes CASSLFPNEKLFF. Combining the CDR3 with reference TRBV5-1 and TRBJ1-4 gives the whole variable domain KAGVTQTPRYLIKTRGQQVTLSCSPISGHRSVSWYQQTPGQGLQFLFEYFSETQRNKGNFPGRFSGRQFSNSRSEMNVSTLELGDSALYLCASSLFPNEKLFFGSGTQLSVL.

The CDR3 region has the DNA TGTGCCAGCAGTTTATTCAACAGAGAAGAGACCCAGTACTTC. It is translated as CASSLFNREETQYF. This sequence joins TRBV27 and TRBJ2-5; no firm D call. Deletions cut 1 base from V and 3 bases from J, with 9 bases between. Germline CDR1 MNHEY, CDR2 SMNVEV (reference sequence). The CDR3 contains 14 residues.